The 22 T cell receptor beta chains reported below all come from one sample, sequenced in a study of cytomegalovirus exposure and HLA in healthy donors. PCR was performed using 60 Vbeta and 13 Jbeta primers. Only in-frame clones appear in the TCRdb table, and some are missing; sequencing was by immunoSEQ multiplex PCR. The table includes some 160,000 clones, approximately 88% detected once. Sequenced material: PBMCs. All receptors come from a young woman in good health and CMV-seronegative.

The chain is built from TRBV11-2 and TRBJ2-3, with TRBD1 matching over 7 bases. CDR3 size: 14 residues. Trimming took 5 bases from V and 7 from J; bases not matched to a gene: 9. Germline CDR1 is SGHAT and CDR2 is FQNNGV. In DNA form, the CDR3 reads TGTGCCAGCAGCCAGACAGGGCAAGCACATACGCAGTATTTT. Translated: CASSQTGQAHTQYF.

The chain is built from TRBV13 and TRBJ2-5; D remains ambiguous. The V and J ends lost 5 bases and 0 bases respectively, with 7 bases between them. CDR1 and CDR2 (germline): PRHDT, FYEKMQ (reference sequence). This CDR3 has 13 amino acids. The CDR3, as DNA: TGTGCCAGCAGCCCTCACAACCAAGAGACCCAGTACTTC. Protein product: CASSPHNQETQYF.

The genes are TRBV27 and TRBJ1-1; TRBD1 agrees at 8 bases. The CDR3 loop spans 13 amino acids. CDR1 is MNHEY, CDR2 SMNVEV, per germline (reference sequence). Trimming at V came to 6 bases and at J to 12 bases, leaving 12 bases not matched to a gene. The CDR3 DNA sequence: TGTGCCAGCAGCTCGAACTCAGGGGGCACAACTTTCTTT. The encoded protein is CASSSNSGGTTFF.

The chain combines TRBV5-4 with TRBJ2-1; TRBD2 agrees at 10 bases. The CDR3 is made up of 15 amino acids. The germline CDR1 and CDR2 sequences are SGHNT and YYREEE (reference sequence). J was trimmed by 8 bases and V by 0 bases; bases with no gene match: 5. CDR3 sequence reads: CASSLASLAGDEQFF. The CDR3 nucleotides are TGTGCCAGCAGCTTGGCGAGCCTAGCGGGGGATGAGCAGTTCTTC.

This clone was counted once. The chain uses TRBV28 and TRBJ1-2; the D gene is possibly TRBD1 (5 bases). Germline assignment: CDR1 MDHEN and CDR2 SYDVKM. V was clipped by 9 bases and J by 0 bases, with 11 bases between them. This CDR3 is built from 13 residues. The CDR3 here is CASRQIANYGYTF. In nucleotides, the CDR3 is TGTGCCAGTAGACAGATTGCTAACTATGGCTACACCTTC.

This chain uses TRBV28 with TRBJ2-7, with TRBD1 matching 8 bases. Germline V gene lookup returns CDR1 MDHEN and CDR2 SYDVKM. Trimming cost V 7 bases and J 2 bases; bases outside gene matches: 7. The CDR3 is 14 amino acids. CDR3 in DNA: TGTGCCAGCACTCACGACAGGGGAGCCTACGAGCAGTACTTC. Translated, it gives CASTHDRGAYEQYF. The full variable domain, in which reference TRBV28 and TRBJ2-7 provide the parts outside the CDR3, is DVKVTQSSRYLVKRTGEKVFLECVQDMDHENMFWYRQDPGLGLRLIYFSYDVKMKEKGDIPEGYSVSREKKERFSLILESASTNQTSMYLCASTHDRGAYEQYFGPGTRLTVT.

This clone was found once. The junction departs from the called germline gene at one end, perhaps through a read error. This chain uses TRBV5-1 with TRBJ2-5; tentatively, D is TRBD1 (6 bases). The germline CDR1 and CDR2 sequences are SGHRS and YFSETQ. The CDR3 has 14 residues. CDR3 in DNA: TGCGCCAGCAGTTTGGCAGGGGAATTGGGGACCCAGTACTTC. Protein sequence: CASSLAGELGTQYF.

The chain joins TRBV27 to TRBJ1-1; the D gene is possibly TRBD1 (6 bases). The CDR3 covers 16 residues. Trimming took 5 bases from V and 1 from J, leaving 17 bases between them. CDR1 is MNHEY, CDR2 SMNVEV, per germline (reference sequence). CDR3 bases: TGTGCCAGCAGTCAGGATGTCACAGGGAAGAACACTGAAGCTTTCTTT. Its translation is CASSQDVTGKNTEAFF.

The gene calls are TRBV6-5 and TRBJ2-7, with D unclear. The germline V and J ends were trimmed by 10 bases and 4 bases, with 17 bases remaining between them. Germline V CDR1 and CDR2: MNHEY, SVGAGI. CDR3 length equals 13 residues. The CDR3: CATLTGSPYEQYF. In DNA, the CDR3 is TGTGCCACCCTAACCGGGTCCCCGTACGAGCAGTACTTC.

The CDR3 is CASSQRRGGPETQYF. The CDR3 DNA follows: TGCGCCAGCAGCCAAAGGCGGGGGGGCCCAGAGACCCAGTACTTC. The chain carries TRBV4-1 and TRBJ2-5, with 9 bases that match TRBD2. The CDR3 has 15 residues. Per the germline V gene, CDR1 is MGHRA and CDR2 is YSYEKL. J was trimmed by 4 bases and V by 2 bases; bases with no gene match: 5.

The J gene is TRBJ2-7, the V gene TRBV28, with 10 bases fitting TRBD1. J gave up 1 base and V 6 bases, and 6 bases lay outside the gene matches. Germline V gene data show CDR1 as MDHEN and CDR2 as SYDVKM. The CDR3 covers 15 residues. The CDR3 loop is CASRRPDRGSYEQYF. The DNA of the CDR3 is TGTGCCAGCAGACGGCCGGACAGGGGGTCCTACGAGCAGTACTTC.

The chain combines TRBV7-3 with TRBJ2-7; weak D call: TRBD1 (6 bases). The CDR3 is made up of 13 amino acids. CDR1 is SGHTA and CDR2 is FQGTGA in the germline V gene. V dropped 5 bases and J dropped 3 bases, with 11 bases sitting between them. The CDR3 spells CASSRQDRYEQYF. CDR3 sequence (DNA): TGTGCCAGCAGCCGACAGGATCGCTACGAGCAGTACTTC.

The rearrangement links TRBV5-4 to TRBJ2-5; 9 bases map to TRBD1. The V segment lost 4 bases and the J segment 4 bases; nucleotides outside the gene matches: 11. CDR1 SGHNT and CDR2 YYREEE come from the germline V gene (reference sequence). This CDR3 is 16 amino acids long. Here the CDR3 reads CASSPRTGADAETQYF. The CDR3 nucleotides are TGTGCCAGCAGCCCCAGGACAGGGGCAGATGCAGAGACCCAGTACTTC.

The rearrangement uses TRBV6-1 and TRBJ1-1; 10 bases line up with TRBD1. Germline V lookup: CDR1 MNHNS, CDR2 SASEGT. The CDR3 length is 14 residues. Germline trimming cut 6 bases from V and 4 bases from J; bases unmatched to any gene: 5. CDR3 sequence: CASRGQGKGTEAFF. The DNA for the CDR3 is TGTGCCAGCAGGGGACAGGGGAAGGGCACTGAAGCTTTCTTT.

This clone occurred once. V gene TRBV21-1 combines with J gene TRBJ1-2; the table names TRBD1, a call not compared with the DNA. TRBV21-1 corresponds to a pseudogene. The CDR3 spans 18 residues. CDR3 loop: CASSKDGDRVRGNYGYTF. The CDR3 DNA is TGTGCCAGCAGCAAAGATGGGGACAGGGTACGAGGGAACTATGGCTACACCTTC.

The chain has TRBV7-9 and TRBJ2-3; possibly TRBD1 for D (5 bases). From germline, CDR1 is SEHNR and CDR2 FQNEAQ (reference sequence). The CDR3 consists of 14 residues. Trimming took off 6 bases at V and 3 bases at J, with 13 bases between the two ends. The CDR3 region has the DNA TGTGCCAGCAGTCCAACCGACAGTACAGATACGCAGTATTTT. Protein sequence: CASSPTDSTDTQYF.

The chain uses TRBV6-5 and TRBJ1-1; 9 bases are a match to TRBD1. The CDR3 runs to 15 residues. J was trimmed by 4 bases and V by 6 bases; bases with no gene match: 9. Germline V gene data show CDR1 as MNHEY and CDR2 as SVGAGI. Here the CDR3 DNA reads TGTGCCAGCAGCGAACAGGGGGCGGTATCCACTGAAGCTTTCTTT. The encoded protein is CASSEQGAVSTEAFF.

The chain recombines TRBV2 with TRBJ2-2; D possibly corresponds to TRBD1 (5 bases). The V end lost 4 bases, the J end lost 5 bases, and 11 bases lay between the germline ends. The CDR3 covers 14 residues. Germline loops: CDR1 SNHLY, CDR2 FYNNEI. The CDR3 bases are TGTGCCAGCAGTGGACAGCAAAGAACCGGGGAGCTGTTTTTT. Protein sequence: CASSGQQRTGELFF.

The genes are TRBV27 and TRBJ2-1; the D gene is possibly TRBD1 (6 bases). The CDR3 length is 13 residues. CDR1 is MNHEY, CDR2 SMNVEV, per germline (reference sequence). Trimming took off 4 bases at V and 8 bases at J, with 12 bases between the two ends. Here the CDR3 reads CASSSYRVYEQFF. CDR3 bases: TGTGCCAGCAGTTCGTACAGGGTTTATGAGCAGTTCTTC.

V usage is TRBV2 and J usage is TRBJ1-5; 7 bases map to TRBD1. Germline V gene lookup returns CDR1 SNHLY and CDR2 FYNNEI. The CDR3 runs to 14 residues. V gave up 5 bases and J gave up 5 bases; unmatched junction bases: 6. The CDR3 protein is CASSLAGGYQPQHF. CDR3 sequence (DNA): TGTGCCAGCAGTCTGGCAGGGGGGTATCAGCCCCAGCATTTT. Complete variable domain (other parts from reference TRBV2 and TRBJ1-5): EPEVTQTPSHQVTQMGQEVILRCVPISNHLYFYWYRQILGQKVEFLVSFYNNEISEKSEIFDDQFSVERPDGSNFTLKIRSTKLEDSAMYFCASSLAGGYQPQHFGDGTRLSIL.

The chain joins TRBV5-6 to TRBJ2-1; tentatively, D is TRBD1 (6 bases). Looked up from germline, CDR1 is SGHDT and CDR2 is YYEEEE. Trimming shortened V by 0 bases and J by 8 bases, and 12 bases separated the two germline ends. The CDR3 is 14 amino acids. CDR3 bases: TGTGCCAGCAGCTTGGTAGTTAGGGGGTATGAGCAGTTCTTC. Protein sequence: CASSLVVRGYEQFF.

The V and J genes are TRBV9 and TRBJ1-1; TRBD1 might be the D (5 bases). This CDR3 contains 14 residues. CDR1 is SGDLS, CDR2 YYNGEE, per germline. The germline V and J ends were trimmed by 3 bases and 2 bases, with 11 bases remaining between them. The CDR3 protein is CASSAYTGNTEAFF. The CDR3 DNA is TGTGCCAGCAGCGCCTATACAGGAAACACTGAAGCTTTCTTT.